These 20 T cell receptor beta chains originate from one sample sequenced in a study of OX40 agonist ivuxolimab in advanced cancers. Measured with immunoSEQ multiplex PCR; TCRdb has only the in-frame clones, and not every one. Here the sample spans several thousand clones, over 60% being singletons. This specimen consisted of CD4+ or CD8+ T cells sorted from blood, obtained in a trial of the OX40 agonist ivuxolimab. The receptor source for this set is an adult with an advanced solid tumor such as melanoma, head and neck, liver or kidney cancer.

The chain recombines TRBV5-1 with TRBJ2-1; TRBD2 matches 8 bases. This CDR3 has 14 residues. Looked up from germline, CDR1 is SGHRS and CDR2 is YFSETQ. The junction had 5 bases not matched to a gene; V was cut back by 4 bases and J by 5 bases. The CDR3 region has the DNA TGCGCCAGCAGCACAACTAGCGGAAACAATGAGCAGTTCTTC. Translated, it gives CASSTTSGNNEQFF. The entire variable domain, with the rest obtained from reference TRBV5-1 and TRBJ2-1, is as follows: KAGVTQTPRYLIKTRGQQVTLSCSPISGHRSVSWYQQTPGQGLQFLFEYFSETQRNKGNFPGRFSGRQFSNSRSEMNVSTLELGDSALYLCASSTTSGNNEQFFGPGTRLTVL.

The chain has TRBV5-1 and TRBJ1-5; 9 bases match TRBD1. CDR1 SGHRS and CDR2 YFSETQ come from the germline V gene. With 4 bases clipped from V and 5 bases from J, the junction kept 4 bases outside the gene matches. CDR3 size: 14 residues. CDR3 amino acids: CASSPWTGDQPQHF. The CDR3 DNA sequence: TGCGCCAGCAGCCCCTGGACAGGGGATCAGCCCCAGCATTTT.

The rearrangement joins TRBV2 to TRBJ2-2; D is undetermined. In germline, CDR1 is SNHLY, CDR2 FYNNEI. Trimming shortened V by 7 bases and J by 0 bases, and 0 bases separated the two germline ends. The CDR3 covers 11 residues. CDR3 DNA sequence: TGTGCCAGCACGAACACCGGGGAGCTGTTTTTT. Its translation is CASTNTGELFF.

The J gene is TRBJ2-1, the V gene TRBV27; no reliable D call. This CDR3 region has 13 residues. V lost 5 bases, J lost 9 bases, and 14 bases lay in between. Germline V lookup: CDR1 MNHEY, CDR2 SMNVEV (reference sequence). The CDR3 DNA reads as TGTGCCAGCAGTCTTTCCTCTAGGACTGAGCAGTTCTTC. Its protein is CASSLSSRTEQFF.

This chain links TRBV6-4 with TRBJ2-2, with unresolved D. Germline CDR1 and CDR2: MRHNA and SNTAGT. The CDR3 has 13 amino acids. The germline V and J ends were trimmed by 0 bases and 5 bases, with 4 bases remaining between them. CDR3 nucleotide sequence: TGTGCCAGCAGTGACTCTCGAACCGGGGAGCTGTTTTTT. This sequence encodes CASSDSRTGELFF.

The rearrangement uses TRBV11-3 and TRBJ2-5; D unresolved. Trimming removed 1 base from V and 7 bases from J, with 4 bases in between. CDR3 size: 11 residues. The germline gives CDR1 SGHNT, CDR2 YENEEA. CDR3 loop: CASSLGGTQYF. In DNA form, the CDR3 reads TGTGCCAGCAGCTTAGGGGGGACCCAGTACTTC.

This clone was found a few times. The V gene is TRBV2, the J gene TRBJ2-3, with a weak D call TRBD2 (6 bases). Trimming stripped 7 bases from V and 4 bases from J, with 18 bases between. CDR1 SNHLY and CDR2 FYNNEI come from the germline V gene. The CDR3 spans 15 residues. The CDR3 DNA follows: TGTGCCAGCACATCGGGGGAGGTGTTGCCAGATACGCAGTATTTT. Its protein is CASTSGEVLPDTQYF.

This clone was picked up a small number of times. CDR3 residues: CASSKAGGGLETQYF. CDR3 coding DNA: TGTGCCAGCAGTAAAGCGGGAGGGGGCCTGGAGACCCAGTACTTC. The chain is built from TRBV27 and TRBJ2-5; 10 nucleotides line up with TRBD2. The germline CDR1 and CDR2 sequences are MNHEY and SMNVEV (reference sequence). The V gene end was trimmed by 5 bases and the J gene end by 5 bases; junction bases not matched to a gene: 8. The length of the CDR3 is 15 residues.

The gene calls are TRBV28 and TRBJ2-2; no clear D gene. Trimming removed 10 bases at V and 1 base at J, with 10 bases between. The CDR3 totals 13 residues. Germline CDR1 MDHEN, CDR2 SYDVKM. In nucleotides, the CDR3 is TGTGCCACCTTCTCGGGGAACACCGGGGAGCTGTTTTTT. It translates to CATFSGNTGELFF.

V gene TRBV11-2 combines with J gene TRBJ2-7, with D tentatively TRBD2 (5 bases). The V end lost 7 bases, the J end lost 0 bases, and 10 bases lay between the germline ends. The CDR3 is made up of 13 amino acids. The germline V gene has CDR1 SGHAT and CDR2 FQNNGV. CDR3 loop: CASTPRDSYEQYF. CDR3 nucleotides: TGTGCCAGCACCCCCCGGGACTCCTACGAGCAGTACTTC.

The chain recombines TRBV6-5 with TRBJ1-6; D is ambiguous. The CDR3 loop spans 13 amino acids. Trimming took 7 bases from V and 9 from J, leaving 13 bases between them. Germline values: CDR1 MNHEY, CDR2 SVGAGI. CDR3 coding DNA: TGTGCCAGCACCGGACCGAGGCCTTCACCCCTCCACTTT. It is translated as CASTGPRPSPLHF.

V gene TRBV7-9 combines with J gene TRBJ1-2, with 7 nucleotides matching TRBD1. Trimming cost V 5 bases and J 1 base; bases outside gene matches: 4. Germline assignment: CDR1 SEHNR and CDR2 FQNEAQ (reference sequence). The CDR3 has 14 residues. The CDR3 is CASSQQGNNYGYTF. CDR3 nucleotide sequence: TGTGCCAGCAGCCAACAGGGGAATAACTATGGCTACACCTTC.

The chain is built from TRBV19 and TRBJ1-1; D is unclear. The germline gives CDR1 LNHDA, CDR2 SQIVND (reference sequence). The V gene lost 6 bases and the J gene lost 6 bases, with 11 bases spanning the gap. This CDR3 comprises 12 residues. Here the CDR3 reads CASRKGGSEAFF. Written as DNA, the CDR3 is TGTGCCAGTAGAAAGGGTGGTTCTGAAGCTTTCTTT.

The chain is built from TRBV4-2 and TRBJ1-1; D is possibly TRBD1 (5 bases). The CDR3 is 13 amino acids. The germline CDR1 and CDR2 sequences are LGHNA and YNFKEQ. With 6 bases removed from V and 2 bases from J, the gap between germline ends came to 10 bases. Here the CDR3 DNA reads TGTGCCAGCAGATTGGGGGGAAACACTGAAGCTTTCTTT. Protein product: CASRLGGNTEAFF.

The chain links TRBV7-9 to TRBJ1-4; possible D gene TRBD1, 6 bases. The germline V gene encodes CDR1 SEHNR and CDR2 FQNEAQ (reference sequence). The CDR3 is 15 residues long. V shed 5 bases and J shed 5 bases, with 15 bases lying between them. The CDR3, as DNA: TGTGCCAGCAGCCCGCGGACAGACAACAATGAAAAACTGTTTTTT. Residues: CASSPRTDNNEKLFF.

The chain recombines TRBV30 with TRBJ1-1, with a weak D call TRBD1 (6 bases). Germline lookup yields CDR1 GTSNPN and CDR2 SVGIG (reference sequence). This CDR3 contains 14 residues. Trimming shortened V by 1 base and J by 5 bases, and 14 bases separated the two germline ends. CDR3 sequence (DNA): TGTGCCTGGAGTGGTTGGGGGGGCCGGACTGAAGCTTTCTTT. This sequence encodes CAWSGWGGRTEAFF. The complete variable domain, with remaining parts taken from reference TRBV30 and TRBJ1-1, reads SQTIHQWPATLVQPVGSPLSLECTVEGTSNPNLYWYRQAAGRGLQLLFYSVGIGQISSEVPQNLSASRPQDRQFILSSKKLLLSDSGFYLCAWSGWGGRTEAFFGQGTRLTVV.

The CDR3: CASSLGLAQHF. CDR3 sequence (DNA): TGTGCCAGCAGTTTAGGGCTGGCCCAGCATTTT. The V and J genes are TRBV6-6 and TRBJ1-5, with no clear D. The CDR3 loop spans 11 amino acids. CDR1 and CDR2 from the germline V gene are MNHNY and SVGAGI (reference sequence). V lost 4 bases, J lost 11 bases, and 9 bases lay in between.

This sequence joins TRBV7-6 and TRBJ1-6; a possible D gene is TRBD1 (6 bases). This CDR3 is 14 amino acids long. V lost 4 bases to trimming and J lost 10 bases, with 14 bases between them. Per the germline V gene, CDR1 is SGHVS and CDR2 is FNYEAQ. The CDR3 is CASSSDRSLSPLHF. CDR3 DNA: TGTGCCAGCAGCTCAGACAGGTCGTTGTCACCCCTCCACTTT.

This sequence joins TRBV21-1 and TRBJ1-1; TRBD1 is the table's D call, not checked against the DNA. TRBV21-1 is given as a pseudogene. The CDR3 covers 17 residues. The CDR3 spells CASRRQGKGAENTEAFF. The CDR3 coding sequence is TGTGCCAGCAGGAGACAGGGAAAAGGCGCTGAGAACACTGAAGCTTTCTTT.

By its share, this clone is medium-sized. This rearrangement joins TRBV4-2 to TRBJ2-7; D could derive from TRBD1 or TRBD2 (5 bases each). V was cut by 1 base and J by 6 bases, with 28 bases left in between. The CDR3 is 19 amino acids. Germline CDR1 LGHNA, CDR2 YNFKEQ. The CDR3 sequence is CASSQAGSGTASVRFEQYF. In DNA, the CDR3 is TGTGCCAGCAGCCAAGCTGGGTCCGGGACCGCATCCGTCAGGTTCGAGCAGTACTTC.